A single sample is the source of the 19 T cell receptor beta chains below, sequenced in a study of cytomegalovirus exposure and HLA in healthy donors. Primers: 60 Vbeta forward and 13 Jbeta reverse. Profiled with immunoSEQ multiplex PCR; TCRdb holds only in-frame clones, not every one. This table has about 160,000 clones, roughly 80% appearing once. Sample: PBMCs. Receptor source: a male donor in good health and CMV-seropositive.

This chain uses TRBV28 with TRBJ2-7; D is ambiguous. The CDR3 has 11 amino acids. Germline values: CDR1 MDHEN, CDR2 SYDVKM. V gave up 3 bases and J gave up 6 bases, with 6 bases separating them. In DNA, the CDR3 is TGTGCCAGCAGTTTGAGTCGCGAGCAGTACTTC. It yields the protein CASSLSREQYF.

This rearrangement joins TRBV7-2 to TRBJ1-2; D might be TRBD1 (6 bases). This CDR3 has 14 amino acids. Germline V CDR1 and CDR2: SGHTA, FQGNSA. Trimming cost V 5 bases and J 7 bases, with 17 bases left between them. The CDR3 region is CASSRAGALSGYTF. The CDR3 nucleotides read TGTGCCAGCAGCCGAGCAGGGGCCCTGAGTGGCTACACCTTC.

This clone showed up just a few times. The chain employs TRBV4-1 and TRBJ1-5, with 9 nucleotides matching TRBD1. Per germline, CDR1 MGHRA and CDR2 YSYEKL. The CDR3 totals 16 residues. The junction had 4 bases not matched to a gene; V was cut back by 2 bases and J by 2 bases. The CDR3 loop reads CASSQTGQGRNQPQHF. CDR3 coding DNA: TGCGCCAGCAGCCAAACCGGACAGGGGCGCAATCAGCCCCAGCATTTT.

The chain links TRBV25-1 to TRBJ1-4; unclear D gene. CDR3 length equals 12 residues. The germline V and J ends were trimmed by 5 bases and 8 bases, with 9 bases remaining between them. Germline assignment: CDR1 MGHDK and CDR2 SYGVNS. CDR3 amino acids: CASSLAGEKLFF. For the CDR3, the DNA is TGTGCCAGCAGTTTAGCGGGAGAAAAACTGTTTTTT.

To note about this clone: The sample holds other DNA sequences that translate to the same CDR3. The rearrangement joins TRBV2 to TRBJ2-7; D is undetermined. The CDR3 runs 10 residues. V was clipped by 5 bases and J by 3 bases, with 2 bases between them. Germline values: CDR1 SNHLY, CDR2 FYNNEI. The chain's CDR3 is CASSLYEQYF. The CDR3 DNA is TGTGCCAGCAGTCTCTACGAGCAGTACTTC.

This clone was detected only once. The chain is built from TRBV4-3 and TRBJ2-2; D remains ambiguous. Germline V gene lookup returns CDR1 LGHNA and CDR2 YSLEER. The CDR3 has 15 residues. V lost 0 bases to trimming and J lost 6 bases, with 11 bases between them. The CDR3: CASSQDHPNPGELFF. The CDR3 nucleotides read TGCGCCAGCAGCCAAGATCATCCAAATCCCGGGGAGCTGTTTTTT.

V is TRBV2 and J is TRBJ2-2, with TRBD1 identical over 8 bases. The CDR3 covers 13 residues. Trimming removed 5 bases from V and 5 bases from J; junction bases left unmatched: 1. Germline V gene lookup returns CDR1 SNHLY and CDR2 FYNNEI. CDR3 DNA sequence: TGTGCCAGCAGTACAGGGGGGACCGGGGAGCTGTTTTTT. Its protein product is CASSTGGTGELFF.

The rearrangement joins TRBV28 to TRBJ2-1, with D unclear. CDR3 length equals 15 residues. Germline V gene sequence: CDR1 MDHEN, CDR2 SYDVKM. V shed 6 bases and J shed 0 bases, with 12 bases lying between them. CDR3 amino acids: CASRPDWRSYNEQFF. CDR3 nucleotides: TGTGCCAGCAGACCCGACTGGCGCTCCTACAATGAGCAGTTCTTC.

The chain uses TRBV6-4 and TRBJ2-3, with TRBD2 as a possible D gene (6 bases). The CDR3 is 15 residues long. The germline CDR1 and CDR2 sequences are MRHNA and SNTAGT. V was shortened by 4 bases and J by 0 bases, with 11 bases between the two germline ends. DNA for the CDR3: TGTGCCAGCAGTGTGGGGGGATCTAGCACAGATACGCAGTATTTT. Amino acid sequence: CASSVGGSSTDTQYF.

This chain joins TRBV6-6 and TRBJ2-1; 8 bases line up with TRBD2. The junction had 8 bases not matched to a gene; V was cut back by 6 bases and J by 7 bases. CDR3 length: 14 amino acids. Germline assignment: CDR1 MNHNY and CDR2 SVGAGI (reference sequence). CDR3 region: CASSVGGVGNEQFF. Here the CDR3 DNA reads TGTGCCAGCAGCGTCGGGGGGGTAGGTAATGAGCAGTTCTTC.

The V and J genes are TRBV30 and TRBJ1-2; 7 nucleotides line up with TRBD1. Germline lookup yields CDR1 GTSNPN and CDR2 SVGIG (reference sequence). This CDR3 comprises 14 residues. V was clipped by 0 bases and J by 11 bases; unmatched bases: 12. This chain's CDR3 is CAWSVLDREVEYTF. The CDR3 bases are TGTGCCTGGAGTGTACTAGACAGGGAAGTGGAATACACCTTC. Combining the CDR3 with reference TRBV30 and TRBJ1-2 gives the whole variable domain SQTIHQWPATLVQPVGSPLSLECTVEGTSNPNLYWYRQAAGRGLQLLFYSVGIGQISSEVPQNLSASRPQDRQFILSSKKLLLSDSGFYLCAWSVLDREVEYTFGSGTRLTVV.

The chain recombines TRBV5-1 with TRBJ1-3; no firm D call. Germline V CDR1 and CDR2: SGHRS, YFSETQ. CDR3 length equals 14 residues. Trimming left V 5 bases short and J 0 bases short, with 9 bases between. The CDR3, as DNA: TGCGCCAGCAGACGGGAGGGCTCTGGAAACACCATATATTTT. This translates into CASRREGSGNTIYF.

The chain is built from TRBV9 and TRBJ2-5; D unclear. The V and J ends lost 0 bases and 5 bases respectively, with 17 bases between them. Germline V gives CDR1 SGDLS, CDR2 YYNGEE. The CDR3 loop spans 16 amino acids. In DNA form, the CDR3 reads TGTGCCAGCAGCGTAGGCCTCAGGAAAGCTTATGAGACCCAGTACTTC. As protein: CASSVGLRKAYETQYF.

CDR3 nucleotide sequence: TGTGCCAGCAGCCAATTGACAGGGGGCTGGGGGAACACCGGGGAGCTGTTTTTT. Protein: CASSQLTGGWGNTGELFF. The V gene is TRBV14, the J gene TRBJ2-2, with 10 bases lining up with TRBD1. CDR3 size: 18 residues. From germline, CDR1 is SGHDN and CDR2 FVKESK. V dropped 2 bases and J dropped 1; count of bases not matched to a gene: 7.

This clone was observed a few times. The CDR3 DNA sequence: TGTGCCAGCAGCTTAGGGGGCGGGGGCCGGGGGGGACGCACAGATACGCAGTATTTT. Translating gives CASSLGGGGRGGRTDTQYF. The rearrangement links TRBV7-6 to TRBJ2-3; 8 nucleotides line up with TRBD2. J gave up 1 base and V 1 base, and 13 bases lay outside the gene matches. Germline lookup yields CDR1 SGHVS and CDR2 FNYEAQ. The CDR3 is 19 residues long.

This clone was found a few times. This rearrangement joins TRBV6-5 to TRBJ1-1; D ambiguous. The ends were cut back, 4 bases at V and 3 bases at J, with 3 bases in the middle. Per the germline V gene, CDR1 is MNHEY and CDR2 is SVGAGI. The CDR3 has 11 residues. DNA of the CDR3: TGTGCCAGCAGTTTCGACACTGAAGCTTTCTTT. This translates into CASSFDTEAFF.

The chain has TRBV28 and TRBJ2-1; 7 bases agree with TRBD2. J gave up 10 bases and V 8 bases, and 5 bases lay outside the gene matches. This CDR3 contains 11 residues. CDR1 is MDHEN and CDR2 is SYDVKM in the germline V gene. This CDR3 is CASGGLREQFF. CDR3 coding DNA: TGTGCCAGCGGGGGACTACGCGAGCAGTTCTTC. The variable domain in full, with the rest retrieved from reference TRBV28 and TRBJ2-1, is DVKVTQSSRYLVKRTGEKVFLECVQDMDHENMFWYRQDPGLGLRLIYFSYDVKMKEKGDIPEGYSVSREKKERFSLILESASTNQTSMYLCASGGLREQFFGPGTRLTVL.

This rearrangement joins TRBV4-1 to TRBJ1-2; D remains ambiguous. Trimming removed 3 bases at V and 4 bases at J, with 9 bases between. Germline V gives CDR1 MGHRA, CDR2 YSYEKL. The CDR3 totals 13 residues. CDR3 protein: CASSQTPSYGYTF. CDR3 DNA sequence: TGCGCCAGCAGCCAGACACCCAGCTATGGCTACACCTTC.

This clone was recorded only once. This chain joins TRBV27 and TRBJ2-3; 13 nucleotides match TRBD2. After removal of 3 bases from V and 5 bases from J, the junction contained 8 bases not matched to a gene. This CDR3 spans 17 amino acids. From germline, CDR1 is MNHEY and CDR2 SMNVEV (reference sequence). CDR3 region: CASSLIWTSGRGDTQYF. The CDR3 DNA reads as TGTGCCAGCAGTTTGATCTGGACTAGCGGGAGAGGAGATACGCAGTATTTT.